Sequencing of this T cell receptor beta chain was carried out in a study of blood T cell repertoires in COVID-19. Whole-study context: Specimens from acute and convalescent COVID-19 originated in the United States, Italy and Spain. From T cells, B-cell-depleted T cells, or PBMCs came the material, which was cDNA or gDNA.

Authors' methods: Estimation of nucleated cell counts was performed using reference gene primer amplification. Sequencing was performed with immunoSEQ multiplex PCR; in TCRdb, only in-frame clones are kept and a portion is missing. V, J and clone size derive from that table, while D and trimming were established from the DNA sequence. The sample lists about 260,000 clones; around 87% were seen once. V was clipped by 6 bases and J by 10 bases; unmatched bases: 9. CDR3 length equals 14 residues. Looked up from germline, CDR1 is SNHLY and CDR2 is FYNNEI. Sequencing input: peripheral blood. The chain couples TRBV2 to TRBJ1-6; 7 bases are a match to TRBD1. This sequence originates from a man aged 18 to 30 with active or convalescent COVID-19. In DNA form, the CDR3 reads TGTGCCAGCAGGGTTGACAGGGATCGCTCACCCCTCCACTTT. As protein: CASRVDRDRSPLHF.